This entry concerns a single T cell receptor beta chain. These data belong to a study of blood T cells in healthy people across ages. The germline V and J ends were trimmed by 3 bases and 3 bases, with 10 bases remaining between them. The CDR3 is 14 amino acids. The germline V gene has CDR1 KGHDR and CDR2 SFDVKD. With a J-beta primer mix and a sample-barcoded 5' primer, a second PCR ran about 7 to 12 cycles. Using its own MiXCR run on the 5' RACE reads, TCRdb lists one record per CDR3 protein. The data contain 750,000 to 950,000 distinct CDR3 sequences, roughly 50% of them singletons. Total RNA extracted from each sample amounted to at least 6 micrograms.

This chain links TRBV24-1 with TRBJ2-5, with D possibly being TRBD1 (6 bases). The clonotype was recovered from a man at least 80 years old in good health. Input material: blood. This chain's CDR3 is CATSDPTGKETQYF. Here the CDR3 DNA reads TGTGCCACCAGTGATCCTACAGGGAAAGAGACCCAGTACTTC.